The rows below give T cell receptor beta chains drawn from one sample of a study of blood T cells in healthy people across ages. One entry per CDR3 protein results from TCRdb running MiXCR on the 5' RACE reads. Of about a million distinct CDR3 sequences in the sample, roughly half are singletons; the top ten hold roughly a fifth. Sequencing used blood. These receptor sequences come from a woman aged 55-70 years in good health. Both conserved end residues are part of each CDR3. The D gene is left open where the match is weak. Clone size, where shown, is once, few, many, or a class for clones that have expanded.

V	D	J	size	DNA	CDR3
TRBV7-2	NA	TRBJ2-5	NA	TGTGCCAGCAGCTTAGTATCCAGCTTGCATGAGCAGTACTTC	CASSLVSSLHEQYF
TRBV27	TRBD2	TRBJ2-7	NA	TGTGCCAGCAGTGTTTTTAGCGGGAGATCCTACGAGCAGTACTTC	CASSVFSGRSYEQYF
TRBV2	NA	TRBJ2-5	NA	TGTGCCAGCAGTTTAAGCCGAAAATTACAACAAGAGACCCAGTACTTC	CASSLSRKLQQETQYF
TRBV12-3/TRBV12-4	TRBD2	TRBJ2-1	few	TGTGCCAGCAGTCGCGGGACTAGCGGGAGTTCTGAGCAGTTCTTC	CASSRGTSGSSEQFF
TRBV12-3/TRBV12-4	TRBD2	TRBJ2-5	NA	TGTGCCAGCAGTTTAGTTCTAGCGGGAGAAGATCAAGAGACCCAGTACTTC	CASSLVLAGEDQETQYF
TRBV4-3	TRBD2	TRBJ2-1	few	TGCGCCAGCAGCCAAGATTCCGGACTAGCGGTCTCTAGCTCCTACAATGAGCAGTTCTTC	CASSQDSGLAVSSSYNEQFF
TRBV28	TRBD2	TRBJ2-7	few	TGTGCCAGCAGTTTGAGTAGCGGGAGTCTCTACGAGCAGTACTTC	CASSLSSGSLYEQYF
TRBV7-9	TRBD1	TRBJ2-5	NA	TGTGCCAGCAGCTTAAATCGGGACAGGGTCAATGAGCAGTACTTC	CASSLNRDRVNEQYF
TRBV28	NA	TRBJ1-2	NA	TGTGCCAGCACCCGGATGGATCTGAACTATGGCTACACCTTC	CASTRMDLNYGYTF
TRBV6-2/TRBV6-3	NA	TRBJ2-1	NA	TGTGCCAGCAGTTACTTAGGACAGAAGAATGAGCAGTTCTTC	CASSYLGQKNEQFF
TRBV7-2	TRBD2	TRBJ2-3	NA	TGTGCCAGCAGCTTATACCTAGCGGGAGCTAGCACAGAGACGCAGTATTTT	CASSLYLAGASTETQYF
TRBV19	NA	TRBJ2-5	NA	TGTGCCAGTAGTATAGGATCCGGGGGACAAGAGACCCAGTACTTC	CASSIGSGGQETQYF
TRBV5-1	NA	TRBJ2-1	few	TGCGCCAGCAGCCCTCAGGTTGGAAAACCCCCCTACAATGAGCAGTTCTTC	CASSPQVGKPPYNEQFF
TRBV14	NA	TRBJ1-6	NA	TGTGCCAGCAGCCAAGATCAGGGTTGGAATTCACCCCTCCACTTT	CASSQDQGWNSPLHF
TRBV12-3/TRBV12-4	NA	TRBJ2-7	NA	TGTGCCAGCAGCCCGAACCGAGGAGGCGAGCAGTACTTC	CASSPNRGGEQYF